This T cell receptor (beta chain) was observed in a study of blood T cell repertoires in COVID-19. Turning to the study itself: The United States, Italy and Spain supplied acute and convalescent COVID-19 samples. The analysed material was cDNA or gDNA that came from T cells, B-cell-depleted T cells, or PBMCs.

V trimming: 2 bases; J trimming: 7 bases; junction bases outside the gene matches: 13. Germline V gene sequence: CDR1 SGHTA, CDR2 FQGNSA. The CDR3 has 18 amino acids. Per the original methods: Amplified reference gene primers provided the basis for estimating nucleated cell counts. The protocol was immunoSEQ multiplex PCR, while the TCRdb copy is restricted to in-frame clones and leaves out a portion. That table gives V, J and clone size, and the DNA gave D and trimming. The data contain under 20,000 clones, under 90% of them singletons. The sequence was collected from a human donor in a cohort sampled during active COVID-19. This sequence joins TRBV7-2 and TRBJ2-2, with 10 bases identical to TRBD2. Sequencing was carried out using peripheral blood. The CDR3 region is CASSLLAGVPLGGGELFF. CDR3 bases: TGTGCCAGCAGCTTACTAGCGGGAGTCCCCCTTGGGGGCGGGGAGCTGTTTTTT.